These T cell receptor beta chains were read from a single sample in a study of blood T cells in healthy people across ages. TCRdb re-called the 5' RACE reads through MiXCR, storing one row per CDR3 protein. This sample carries some 710,000 distinct CDR3 sequences, around 50% of them seen once, and the ten largest clones take around 18%. The material sequenced was blood. These receptors originate from a man older than 75 in good health. CDR3s include the opening cysteine and the closing phenylalanine or tryptophan. The D gene is left open where the match is weak. Not all rows give a size; the values are once, few, many and, for expanded clones, a class.

>TRBJ2-7|few|NA|TRBV4-1
CASNLFPGEAYEQYF
TGCGCCAGTAACCTGTTCCCAGGAGAAGCCTACGAGCAGTACTTC
>TRBJ2-3|NA|NA|TRBV20-1
CSAAPPGSTDTQYF
TGCAGTGCCGCGCCCCCGGGAAGCACAGATACGCAGTATTTT
>TRBJ2-2|NA|NA|TRBV9
CASRPAGGDTGELFF
TGTGCCAGCAGACCAGCAGGAGGGGACACCGGGGAGCTGTTTTTT
>TRBJ2-7|NA|NA|TRBV3-1
CASSQFTDGEQYF
TGTGCCAGCAGCCAATTTACCGACGGCGAGCAGTACTTC
>TRBJ1-5|NA|TRBD1|TRBV20-1
CSASPAGGPDQPQHF
TGCAGTGCTAGTCCGGCAGGGGGCCCGGATCAGCCCCAGCATTTT
>TRBJ2-3|NA|NA|TRBV9
CASSGRPPSTDTQYF
TGTGCCAGTAGCGGCAGGCCACCTAGCACAGATACGCAGTATTTT
>TRBJ2-1|NA|TRBD1|TRBV7-2
CASSLVGTGYLNEQFF
TGTGCCAGCAGCTTAGTCGGGACAGGGTATCTGAATGAGCAGTTCTTC
>TRBJ2-1|NA|NA|TRBV15
CAASKASSRNEQFF
TGTGCCGCCAGCAAAGCTAGCTCGCGGAATGAGCAGTTCTTC
>TRBJ2-1|NA|TRBD1|TRBV9
CASSTDRGTFEAQFF
TGTGCCAGCAGCACAGACAGGGGGACCTTTGAGGCGCAGTTCTTC
>TRBJ2-1|once|NA|TRBV29-1
CSVVSGYTQETQFF
TGCAGCGTTGTGTCGGGATACACCCAAGAGACCCAGTTCTTC
>TRBJ2-7|few|TRBD2|TRBV12-3/TRBV12-4
CASRLGDYTYEQYF
TGTGCCAGCAGGCTTGGGGACTATACCTACGAGCAGTACTTC
>TRBJ2-1|NA|NA|TRBV10-3
CAISDRADKSYNEQFF
TGTGCCATCAGTGATCGGGCGGATAAATCCTACAATGAGCAGTTCTTC
>TRBJ2-5|NA|TRBD1|TRBV4-2
CASSQRGQGEETQYF
TGTGCCAGCAGCCAAAGGGGACAGGGAGAAGAGACCCAGTACTTC
>TRBJ1-2|NA|NA|TRBV9
CASSVAPTELVRGYTF
TGTGCCAGCAGCGTAGCCCCTACCGAGTTGGTTCGGGGCTACACCTTC
>TRBJ2-7|NA|TRBD2|TRBV20-1
CSASPLTSGSSYEQYF
TGCAGTGCTAGTCCCCTCACTAGCGGGAGCTCCTACGAGCAGTACTTC
>TRBJ2-7|NA|NA|TRBV27
CASSSQGGGVYEQYF
TGTGCCAGCAGTTCTCAGGGGGGAGGGGTCTACGAGCAGTACTTC
>TRBJ1-4|NA|TRBD1|TRBV20-1
CSAREQGWREKLFF
TGCAGTGCTAGAGAACAGGGGTGGCGTGAAAAACTGTTTTTT